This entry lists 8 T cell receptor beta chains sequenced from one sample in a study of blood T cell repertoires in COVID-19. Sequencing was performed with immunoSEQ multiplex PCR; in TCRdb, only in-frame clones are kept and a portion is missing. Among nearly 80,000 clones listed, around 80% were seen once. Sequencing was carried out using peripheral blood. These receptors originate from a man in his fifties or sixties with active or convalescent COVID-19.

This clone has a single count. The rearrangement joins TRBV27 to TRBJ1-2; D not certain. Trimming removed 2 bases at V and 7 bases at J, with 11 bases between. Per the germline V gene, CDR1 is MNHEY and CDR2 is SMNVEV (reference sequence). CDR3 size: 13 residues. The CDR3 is CASSLGFWSGYTF. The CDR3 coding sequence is TGTGCCAGCAGTTTAGGATTTTGGAGTGGCTACACCTTC.

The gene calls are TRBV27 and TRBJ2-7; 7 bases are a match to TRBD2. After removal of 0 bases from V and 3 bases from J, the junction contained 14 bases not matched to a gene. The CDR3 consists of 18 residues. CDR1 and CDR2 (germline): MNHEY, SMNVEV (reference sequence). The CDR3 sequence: CASSLSGGGAALLYEQYF. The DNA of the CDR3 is TGTGCCAGCAGTTTATCTGGGGGGGGAGCGGCCCTTCTCTACGAGCAGTACTTC.

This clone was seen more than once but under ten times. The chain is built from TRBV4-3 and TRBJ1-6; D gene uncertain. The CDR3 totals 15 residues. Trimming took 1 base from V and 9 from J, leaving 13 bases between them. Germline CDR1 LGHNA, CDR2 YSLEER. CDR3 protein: CASSQGVIRGSPLHF. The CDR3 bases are TGCGCCAGCAGCCAAGGGGTTATACGGGGTTCACCCCTCCACTTT.

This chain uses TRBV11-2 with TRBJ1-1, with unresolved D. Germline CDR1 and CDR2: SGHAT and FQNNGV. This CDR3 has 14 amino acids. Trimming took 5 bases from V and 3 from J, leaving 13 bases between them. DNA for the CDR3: TGTGCCAGCAGCCGAGTGAATCGGGACACTGAAGCTTTCTTT. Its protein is CASSRVNRDTEAFF.

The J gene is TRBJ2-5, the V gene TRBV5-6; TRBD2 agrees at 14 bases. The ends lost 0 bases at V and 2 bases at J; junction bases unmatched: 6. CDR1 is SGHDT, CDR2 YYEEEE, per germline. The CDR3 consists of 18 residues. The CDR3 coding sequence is TGTGCCAGCAGCTTGGCCGGGCGGACTAGCGGGGGGCAAGAGACCCAGTACTTC. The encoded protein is CASSLAGRTSGGQETQYF.

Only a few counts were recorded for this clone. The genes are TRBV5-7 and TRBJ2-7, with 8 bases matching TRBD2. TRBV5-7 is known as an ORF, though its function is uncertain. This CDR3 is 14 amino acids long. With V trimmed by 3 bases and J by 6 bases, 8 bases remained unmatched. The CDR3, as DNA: TGTGCCAGCAGCTGGGGCGGGGGGATTTTCGAGCAGTACTTC. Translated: CASSWGGGIFEQYF.

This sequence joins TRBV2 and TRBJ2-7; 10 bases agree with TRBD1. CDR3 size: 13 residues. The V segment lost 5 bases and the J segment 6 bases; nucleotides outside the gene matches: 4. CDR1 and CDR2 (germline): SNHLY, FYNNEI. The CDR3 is CASSSRTGGEQYF. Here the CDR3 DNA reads TGTGCCAGCAGTTCCCGGACAGGGGGCGAGCAGTACTTC.

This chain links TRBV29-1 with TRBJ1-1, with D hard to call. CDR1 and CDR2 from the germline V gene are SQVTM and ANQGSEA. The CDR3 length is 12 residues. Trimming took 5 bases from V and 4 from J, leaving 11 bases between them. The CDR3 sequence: CSVNRGGTEAFF. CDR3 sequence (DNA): TGCAGCGTTAACCGCGGAGGCACTGAAGCTTTCTTT.